Presented here are 24 T cell receptor beta chains from one specimen sequenced in a study of cytomegalovirus exposure and HLA in healthy donors. Both 60 Vbeta primers and 13 Jbeta primers went into the PCR. Assay: immunoSEQ multiplex PCR; the TCRdb copy retains only in-frame clones and omits some. The sample consists of roughly 150,000 clones, more than 70% of them appearing once. The material sequenced was PBMCs. These receptor sequences come from a man aged 40-49 years in good health and CMV-seronegative.

The genes are TRBV2 and TRBJ2-7; the match to TRBD2 covers 9 bases. Germline assignment: CDR1 SNHLY and CDR2 FYNNEI. The CDR3 has 15 amino acids. V lost 3 bases, J lost 3 bases, and 6 bases stayed unmatched. The CDR3 DNA is TGTGCCAGCAGTGAGAGACTAGCGGAGTTCTACGAGCAGTACTTC. Its translation is CASSERLAEFYEQYF.

The V and J genes are TRBV7-9 and TRBJ2-2; the D is unclear. The germline CDR1 and CDR2 sequences are SEHNR and FQNEAQ (reference sequence). Trimming cost V 2 bases and J 2 bases, with 6 bases left between them. This CDR3 spans 14 amino acids. CDR3 protein: CASSLSGNTGELFF. In DNA form, the CDR3 reads TGTGCCAGCAGCTTAAGTGGCAACACCGGGGAGCTGTTTTTT.

CDR3 DNA: TGTGCCAGCAGCGTAGATCCTAGCGGGGGGGCCAATACGCAGTATTTT. It encodes CASSVDPSGGANTQYF. This chain uses TRBV9 with TRBJ2-3, with 12 nucleotides matching TRBD2. The CDR3 spans 16 residues. The germline V gene has CDR1 SGDLS and CDR2 YYNGEE. V lost 0 bases, J lost 7 bases, and 6 bases stayed unmatched.

The chain employs TRBV11-2 and TRBJ1-1; D uncertain. Trimming removed 5 bases from V and 6 bases from J, with 16 bases in between. The CDR3 totals 14 residues. Germline CDR1 SGHAT, CDR2 FQNNGV. The CDR3 loop is CASSKTPGWPEAFF. The CDR3 nucleotides read TGTGCCAGCAGCAAAACCCCCGGGTGGCCTGAAGCTTTCTTT.

The chain employs TRBV28 and TRBJ1-2; 9 nucleotides match TRBD1. J gave up 3 bases and V 3 bases, and 5 bases lay outside the gene matches. This CDR3 contains 15 residues. Germline V lookup: CDR1 MDHEN, CDR2 SYDVKM. CDR3 DNA: TGTGCCAGCAGTTTGGGGACAGGGACGTACTATGGCTACACCTTC. This encodes CASSLGTGTYYGYTF.

This chain links TRBV5-1 with TRBJ1-2; a possible D gene is TRBD1 (5 bases). Trimming took 3 bases from V and 3 from J, leaving 9 bases between them. The CDR3 spans 13 residues. Germline V gene sequence: CDR1 SGHRS, CDR2 YFSETQ. In DNA, the CDR3 is TGCGCCAGCAGCTCCGGGGGGGACTATGGCTACACCTTC. This translates into CASSSGGDYGYTF.

The chain has TRBV10-3 and TRBJ2-7, with D possibly TRBD2 on 5 matching bases. Trimming shortened V by 6 bases and J by 7 bases, and 19 bases separated the two germline ends. Germline CDR1 is ENHRY and CDR2 is SYGVKD. This CDR3 is built from 14 residues. CDR3 loop: CAISARDSKGEQYF. CDR3 DNA: TGTGCCATCAGCGCGAGGGATTCTAAGGGAGAGCAGTACTTC.

This clone has more than one count but fewer than ten. In DNA form, the CDR3 reads TGTGCCAGCAGCGGGTTGGAGCTGAACACCGGGGAGCTGTTTTTT. Protein: CASSGLELNTGELFF. The chain links TRBV9 to TRBJ2-2; the D is unclear. V lost 3 bases and J lost 1, with 10 bases in between. CDR1 and CDR2 from the germline V gene are SGDLS and YYNGEE. There are 15 residues in the CDR3.

This rearrangement joins TRBV7-9 to TRBJ1-5; 8 bases match TRBD1. V lost 1 base and J lost 4; bases outside the gene matches: 6. CDR1 is SEHNR and CDR2 is FQNEAQ in the germline V gene (reference sequence). The length of the CDR3 is 16 residues. Here the CDR3 DNA reads TGTGCCAGCAGCTTAGGGGCAGGGGGCACGAATCAGCCCCAGCATTTT. Translated, it gives CASSLGAGGTNQPQHF.

This chain connects TRBV10-2 to TRBJ2-7, with D tentatively TRBD2 (5 bases). Trimming left V 7 bases short and J 2 bases short, with 15 bases between. This CDR3 region has 14 residues. Germline assignment: CDR1 WSHSY and CDR2 SAAADI. The CDR3: CASIGSGRPYEQYF. CDR3 sequence (DNA): TGCGCCAGCATAGGCTCGGGGAGACCCTACGAGCAGTACTTC.

The V and J genes are TRBV28 and TRBJ1-4; D remains ambiguous. The CDR3 length is 14 residues. The germline V gene has CDR1 MDHEN and CDR2 SYDVKM. V lost 5 bases and J lost 2, with 9 bases in between. This chain's CDR3 is CASSGAGTNEKLFF. Written as DNA, the CDR3 is TGTGCCAGCAGTGGAGCCGGGACTAATGAAAAACTGTTTTTT.

V usage is TRBV6-5 and J usage is TRBJ1-1; TRBD1 is a possible D gene (6 bases). With 1 base removed from V and 5 bases from J, the gap between germline ends came to 14 bases. Looked up from germline, CDR1 is MNHEY and CDR2 is SVGAGI. The CDR3 has 15 residues. CDR3 DNA sequence: TGTGCCAGCAGTTACTTCGGCAGGGGTGGGACTGAAGCTTTCTTT. It specifies CASSYFGRGGTEAFF.

The chain employs TRBV6-5 and TRBJ2-1; no reliable D call. The CDR3 runs 15 residues. In germline, CDR1 is MNHEY, CDR2 SVGAGI. Deletions cut 0 bases from V and 13 bases from J, with 19 bases between. The CDR3 sequence: CASSYSRDRLTKQFF. Written as DNA, the CDR3 is TGTGCCAGCAGTTACTCGAGAGACCGGCTTACTAAACAGTTCTTC.

The rearrangement links TRBV28 to TRBJ2-7; 8 nucleotides agree with TRBD2. This CDR3 has 13 amino acids. V shed 6 bases and J 1 base; nucleotides not matched to a gene: 2. Germline-derived CDR1 and CDR2 are MDHEN and SYDVKM. CDR3 region: CASRLAGSYEQYF. CDR3 DNA sequence: TGTGCCAGCAGATTAGCGGGGTCCTACGAGCAGTACTTC. The full variable domain, its missing parts supplied by reference TRBV28 and TRBJ2-7, is DVKVTQSSRYLVKRTGEKVFLECVQDMDHENMFWYRQDPGLGLRLIYFSYDVKMKEKGDIPEGYSVSREKKERFSLILESASTNQTSMYLCASRLAGSYEQYFGPGTRLTVT.

This clone was seen once. V and J are TRBV5-4 and TRBJ2-1; tentatively, D is TRBD2 (5 bases). V lost 0 bases, J lost 8 bases, and 15 bases lay in between. The length of the CDR3 is 15 residues. CDR1 is SGHNT, CDR2 YYREEE, per germline (reference sequence). CDR3 sequence (DNA): TGTGCCAGCAGCTTGGACGGACTCCGAGGCCATGAGCAGTTCTTC. It codes for CASSLDGLRGHEQFF.

V and J are TRBV4-2 and TRBJ2-7, with TRBD2 identical over 8 bases. This CDR3 has 13 residues. From germline, CDR1 is LGHNA and CDR2 YNFKEQ. The trim removed 5 bases at V and 5 bases at J, leaving 5 bases unmatched. The CDR3 loop is CASSGSGSNEQYF. The CDR3, as DNA: TGTGCCAGCAGCGGCAGCGGGAGCAACGAGCAGTACTTC.

V is TRBV5-6 and J is TRBJ2-2; weak D call: TRBD2 (6 bases). This CDR3 spans 17 amino acids. V shed 4 bases and J shed 0 bases, with 16 bases lying between them. The germline V gene encodes CDR1 SGHDT and CDR2 YYEEEE. The CDR3 nucleotides read TGTGCCAGCAGCCAAAAGGGTCGCGGGACGAACACCGGGGAGCTGTTTTTT. It yields the protein CASSQKGRGTNTGELFF. Supplemented by reference TRBV5-6 and TRBJ2-2, the full variable domain reads DAGVTQSPTHLIKTRGQQVTLRCSPKSGHDTVSWYQQALGQGPQFIFQYYEEEERQRGNFPDRFSGHQFPNYSSELNVNALLLGDSALYLCASSQKGRGTNTGELFFGEGSRLTVL.

The V and J genes are TRBV7-9 and TRBJ1-1; D remains unclear. Trimming removed 1 base from V and 3 bases from J, with 9 bases in between. The CDR3 has 14 amino acids. The germline gives CDR1 SEHNR, CDR2 FQNEAQ (reference sequence). The CDR3 protein is CASSLEAEDTEAFF. Here the CDR3 DNA reads TGTGCCAGCAGCTTAGAGGCTGAGGACACTGAAGCTTTCTTT.

This sequence joins TRBV7-2 and TRBJ2-1, with D unresolved. Trimming removed 5 bases at V and 5 bases at J, with 10 bases between. CDR3 length: 13 amino acids. The germline gives CDR1 SGHTA, CDR2 FQGNSA. For the CDR3, the DNA is TGTGCCAGCAGCCGTGGGCTCAACAATGAGCAGTTCTTC. Protein: CASSRGLNNEQFF.

V is TRBV29-1 and J is TRBJ2-7; 10 nucleotides agree with TRBD1. This CDR3 comprises 12 residues. In germline, CDR1 is SQVTM, CDR2 ANQGSEA. J was trimmed by 7 bases and V by 4 bases; bases with no gene match: 4. The CDR3 here is CSVVGQGVEQYF. CDR3 DNA sequence: TGCAGCGTTGTAGGACAGGGGGTTGAGCAGTACTTC.

This clone was counted a single time. The chain has TRBV6-4 and TRBJ2-3, with D uncertain. V was pared by 0 bases and J by 1 base, with 8 bases between. This CDR3 region has 15 residues. The germline gives CDR1 MRHNA, CDR2 SNTAGT. The DNA of the CDR3 is TGTGCCAGCAGTGACTCACCCGGAGGCACAGATACGCAGTATTTT. Protein sequence: CASSDSPGGTDTQYF.

The gene calls are TRBV19 and TRBJ1-5, with a weak D call TRBD1 (5 bases). The V gene lost 3 bases and the J gene lost 15 bases, with 15 bases spanning the gap. The CDR3 length is 12 residues. CDR1 LNHDA and CDR2 SQIVND come from the germline V gene (reference sequence). The DNA of the CDR3 is TGTGCCAGTAGTATTGGGCCTGACAGAAGGCATTTT. Protein: CASSIGPDRRHF.

The chain carries TRBV5-8 and TRBJ2-1; D is uncertain. The CDR3 totals 13 residues. The V and J ends lost 2 bases and 4 bases respectively, with 7 bases between them. CDR1 and CDR2 (germline): SGHTS, YDEGEE. CDR3: CASSFRRYNEQFF. CDR3 nucleotide sequence: TGTGCCAGCAGCTTTCGCAGATACAATGAGCAGTTCTTC. The whole variable domain, remainder taken from reference TRBV5-8 and TRBJ2-1, is EAGVTQSPTHLIKTRGQQATLRCSPISGHTSVYWYQQALGLGLQFLLWYDEGEERNRGNFPPRFSGRQFPNYSSELNVNALELEDSALYLCASSFRRYNEQFFGPGTRLTVL.

V usage is TRBV27 and J usage is TRBJ1-2; the D gene is possibly TRBD1 (6 bases). The CDR3 is made up of 16 amino acids. The ends were cut back, 6 bases at V and 5 bases at J, with 22 bases in the middle. Germline lookup yields CDR1 MNHEY and CDR2 SMNVEV (reference sequence). The CDR3: CASRISTGSLPYGYTF. CDR3 DNA sequence: TGTGCCAGCAGGATTTCGACAGGCTCTCTACCTTATGGCTACACCTTC.